This entry lists 30 T cell receptor beta chains sequenced from one sample in a study of T-cell reconstitution after alpha-beta-depleted transplantation in children. TCRbeta library preparation incorporated unique molecular identifiers. TCRdb re-called the PCR reads with MiXCR, one entry per CDR3 protein. The sample lists hundreds of thousands of distinct CDR3 sequences, approximately 10% occurring once. This specimen consisted of PBMCs, obtained before TCRalphabeta/CD19-depleted stem cell transplant. These receptors originate from a child aged 2 to 15 with inherited bone marrow failure, due to receive a stem cell transplant.

The chain joins TRBV19 to TRBJ1-1; D call uncertain. Trimming took 0 bases from V and 0 from J, leaving 5 bases between them. This CDR3 contains 14 residues. The germline V gene encodes CDR1 LNHDA and CDR2 SQIVND (reference sequence). CDR3 nucleotide sequence: TGTGCCAGTAGTATAGAGGGAATGAACACTGAAGCTTTCTTT. Translating it yields CASSIEGMNTEAFF.

This clonotype was found many times. The V call is TRBV27, the J call TRBJ2-5, with 9 bases identical to TRBD1. This CDR3 has 13 residues. V shed 2 bases and J 6 bases; nucleotides not matched to a gene: 1. Germline CDR1 MNHEY, CDR2 SMNVEV (reference sequence). In DNA, the CDR3 is TGTGCCAGCAGTTTAGGGACAGGGAAGACCCAGTACTTC. Translation: CASSLGTGKTQYF.

This clonotype was counted at least ten times. The chain uses TRBV20-1 and TRBJ2-1; D gene unclear. Trimming shortened V by 3 bases and J by 3 bases, and 24 bases separated the two germline ends. The CDR3 has 18 amino acids. Germline V gene lookup returns CDR1 DFQATT and CDR2 SNEGSKA (reference sequence). CDR3: CSARDSHPEDRLYNEQFF. CDR3 DNA: TGCAGTGCTAGGGATTCCCACCCCGAGGACCGACTCTACAATGAGCAGTTCTTC.

This clonotype was observed many times. This chain connects TRBV12-3 or TRBV12-4 to TRBJ1-5; 7 nucleotides agree with TRBD1. V lost 6 bases, J lost 3 bases, and 5 bases stayed unmatched. CDR3 size: 14 residues. Here the CDR3 reads CASRADRVNQPQHF. Written as DNA, the CDR3 is TGTGCCAGCAGGGCCGACAGGGTCAATCAGCCCCAGCATTTT.

There are a few counts of this clonotype. The chain couples TRBV18 to TRBJ1-1; D gene unclear. V lost 6 bases and J 0 bases, leaving 14 bases between the germline ends. The CDR3 has 15 residues. The germline CDR1 and CDR2 sequences are KGHSH and LQKENI. The CDR3 spells CASSPSAGVNTEAFF. The CDR3 nucleotides read TGTGCCAGCTCCCCCTCGGCAGGTGTGAACACTGAAGCTTTCTTT.

This clonotype has at least ten counts. V and J are TRBV12-3 or TRBV12-4 and TRBJ1-1; no firm D call. V lost 1 base and J lost 1, with 4 bases in between. The CDR3 consists of 13 residues. The CDR3 DNA follows: TGTGCCAGCAGTTTAGAGCAGAACACTGAAGCTTTCTTT. It yields the protein CASSLEQNTEAFF.

This clonotype was detected ten times or more. The chain is built from TRBV27 and TRBJ1-5, with 8 bases identical to TRBD1. Germline trimming cut 5 bases from V and 4 bases from J; bases unmatched to any gene: 4. The V gene's germline CDR1 is MNHEY and CDR2 SMNVEV (reference sequence). This CDR3 contains 14 residues. CDR3 bases: TGTGCCAGCAGTGGAGGGACAGGTAATCAGCCCCAGCATTTT. It codes for CASSGGTGNQPQHF.

Ten or more counts support this clonotype. The chain recombines TRBV10-2 with TRBJ2-3, with TRBD2 identical over 7 bases. The CDR3 extends over 16 amino acids. Trimming cost V 0 bases and J 5 bases; bases outside gene matches: 8. Germline V lookup: CDR1 WSHSY, CDR2 SAAADI. CDR3 residues: CASSESSGKVGDTQYF. CDR3 bases: TGCGCCAGCAGTGAGTCGAGCGGGAAAGTGGGAGATACGCAGTATTTT.

This clonotype was seen a few times. The J gene is TRBJ2-1, the V gene TRBV5-1, with unresolved D. The CDR3 spans 15 residues. Germline V gene data show CDR1 as SGHRS and CDR2 as YFSETQ. The germline V and J ends were trimmed by 1 base and 5 bases, with 13 bases remaining between them. CDR3: CASSLLAQSNNEQFF. DNA for the CDR3: TGCGCCAGCAGCTTGCTGGCTCAGTCAAACAATGAGCAGTTCTTC.

Ten or more counts support this clonotype. The chain has TRBV5-1 and TRBJ1-4; 10 bases fit TRBD1. This CDR3 region has 20 residues. J was trimmed by 0 bases and V by 1 base; bases with no gene match: 12. From germline, CDR1 is SGHRS and CDR2 YFSETQ. The CDR3 nucleotides are TGCGCCAGCAGCTTGAACCCGGGACAGGGGTCTTCAGCAACTAATGAAAAACTGTTTTTT. Translating gives CASSLNPGQGSSATNEKLFF.

This clonotype showed up many times. This sequence joins TRBV28 and TRBJ1-2, with D perhaps TRBD1 (5 bases). The CDR3 extends over 14 amino acids. V lost 2 bases and J 3 bases, leaving 10 bases between the germline ends. Germline V gene lookup returns CDR1 MDHEN and CDR2 SYDVKM. For the CDR3, the DNA is TGTGCCAGCAGTTTACGGAGACAGTACTATGGCTACACCTTC. Residues: CASSLRRQYYGYTF.

This clonotype was seen many times. V usage is TRBV29-1 and J usage is TRBJ2-7, with a possible D match to TRBD1 (5 bases). The CDR3 is 13 amino acids. Between the trimmed V and J ends, which lost 4 bases and 2 bases, there was a span of 12 bases. From germline, CDR1 is SQVTM and CDR2 ANQGSEA. This chain's CDR3 is CSVGGAFTYEQYF. For the CDR3, the DNA is TGCAGCGTTGGGGGCGCCTTCACCTACGAGCAGTACTTC.

The rearrangement links TRBV7-9 to TRBJ2-7, with TRBD1 as a possible D gene (6 bases). The CDR3 spans 16 residues. Germline loops: CDR1 SEHNR, CDR2 FQNEAQ (reference sequence). With 6 bases removed from V and 0 bases from J, the gap between germline ends came to 18 bases. The CDR3 loop reads CASSPIRQASSYEQYF. The CDR3, as DNA: TGTGCCAGCAGTCCGATCCGACAGGCCTCCTCCTACGAGCAGTACTTC. Supplemented by reference TRBV7-9 and TRBJ2-7, the full variable domain reads DTGVSQNPRHKITKRGQNVTFRCDPISEHNRLYWYRQTLGQGPEFLTYFQNEAQLEKSRLLSDRFSAERPKGSFSTLEIQRTEQGDSAMYLCASSPIRQASSYEQYFGPGTRLTVT.

In its sample, this clonotype was seen once. A clone one base away is much larger, so this may be a read error. V usage is TRBV28 and J usage is TRBJ2-1; 7 positions match TRBD2. CDR1 MDHEN and CDR2 SYDVKM come from the germline V gene. This CDR3 has 15 residues. V was clipped by 4 bases and J by 4 bases; unmatched bases: 7. CDR3 DNA: TGTGCCAGCAGTTACGGGACTACAGCTTACAATGAGCAGTTCTTC. It specifies CASSYGTTAYNEQFF.

This clonotype was detected ten times or more. Sequence at one end of the junction differs from germline and may be a read error. The chain employs TRBV4-3 and TRBJ2-1; 10 nucleotides line up with TRBD2. Germline assignment: CDR1 LGHNA and CDR2 YSLEER. The CDR3 length is 15 residues. This CDR3 is CASSQTSGAYNEQFF. As DNA, the CDR3 is TGTGCCAGCAGCCAAACTAGCGGGGCATACAATGAGCAGTTCTTC.

This clonotype came up a few times. This chain's CDR3 is CASSWARDYEQYF. The CDR3 DNA reads TGTGCCAGCAGCTGGGCCCGAGACTACGAGCAGTACTTC. The chain joins TRBV5-6 to TRBJ2-7; D call uncertain. With 3 bases removed from V and 3 bases from J, the gap between germline ends came to 10 bases. Germline assignment: CDR1 SGHDT and CDR2 YYEEEE. The CDR3 runs to 13 residues.

This clonotype was seen ten or more times. This chain links TRBV27 with TRBJ2-7, with D unresolved. This CDR3 has 13 residues. CDR1 is MNHEY and CDR2 is SMNVEV in the germline V gene (reference sequence). V was shortened by 4 bases and J by 2 bases, with 9 bases between the two germline ends. The CDR3 DNA reads as TGTGCCAGCAGTTCCTCGGTCACCTACGAGCAGTACTTC. Its protein is CASSSSVTYEQYF.

This clonotype appeared many times. The chain uses TRBV20-1 and TRBJ2-1, with 7 bases aligning to TRBD2. V dropped 2 bases and J dropped 9; count of bases not matched to a gene: 13. The CDR3 consists of 15 residues. Germline V CDR1 and CDR2: DFQATT, SNEGSKA (reference sequence). This CDR3 is CSARRDWAWGGEQFF. The CDR3 DNA is TGCAGTGCTAGAAGGGACTGGGCCTGGGGGGGTGAGCAGTTCTTC.

This clonotype was recorded a few times. V and J are TRBV14 and TRBJ2-3, with 11 positions matching TRBD2. The CDR3 spans 15 residues. The germline gives CDR1 SGHDN, CDR2 FVKESK. V lost 4 bases and J lost 5; bases outside the gene matches: 5. CDR3 residues: CASSPLAGARDTQYF. The DNA for the CDR3 is TGTGCCAGCAGCCCACTAGCGGGAGCAAGAGATACGCAGTATTTT.

The chain combines TRBV11-2 with TRBJ2-5, with 10 bases fitting TRBD2. V gave up 4 bases and J gave up 5 bases; unmatched junction bases: 4. The length of the CDR3 is 14 residues. Per germline, CDR1 SGHAT and CDR2 FQNNGV. As DNA, the CDR3 is TGTGCCAGCAGCTCCATAGCGGGAGGCGAGACCCAGTACTTC. Translated: CASSSIAGGETQYF.

Note on this clonotype: One base away lies a much larger clone, so this may be a sequencing read error. This rearrangement joins TRBV7-9 to TRBJ1-2; no firm D call. The CDR3 has 11 residues. From germline, CDR1 is SEHNR and CDR2 FQNEAQ (reference sequence). The CDR3 DNA reads as TGTTCCAGCAGCCTAGACTATGGCTACACCTTC. It is translated as CSSSLDYGYTF.

There are a few counts of this clonotype. V and J are TRBV4-3 and TRBJ2-3; D gene ambiguous. The length of the CDR3 is 17 residues. V gave up 8 bases and J gave up 2 bases, with 23 bases separating them. CDR1 LGHNA and CDR2 YSLEER come from the germline V gene. CDR3 loop: CASYQDGPGLNTDTQYF. In nucleotides, the CDR3 is TGCGCCAGCTACCAAGATGGTCCGGGCCTAAACACAGATACGCAGTATTTT.

The sample holds a few counts of this clonotype. The CDR3 loop is CSAPTGSNYGYTF. In DNA, the CDR3 is TGCAGTGCTCCCACAGGGAGTAACTATGGCTACACCTTC. The chain links TRBV20-1 to TRBJ1-2; TRBD1 is a possible D gene (6 bases). The CDR3 extends over 13 amino acids. CDR1 is DFQATT and CDR2 is SNEGSKA in the germline V gene (reference sequence). The V end lost 5 bases, the J end lost 1 base, and 11 bases lay between the germline ends.

This clonotype was seen repeatedly, ten times or more. CDR3 DNA sequence: TGTGCCATTGATGTCATGTACGAGCAGTACTTC. Translation: CAIDVMYEQYF. The chain employs TRBV7-9 and TRBJ2-7; D ambiguous. Germline values: CDR1 SEHNR, CDR2 FQNEAQ (reference sequence). The CDR3 loop spans 11 amino acids. Trimming left V 10 bases short and J 4 bases short, with 11 bases between.

This clonotype was seen more than once but under ten times. The V gene is TRBV18, the J gene TRBJ2-7; D possibly corresponds to TRBD1 (5 bases). The length of the CDR3 is 13 residues. Per germline, CDR1 KGHSH and CDR2 LQKENI. Trimming shortened V by 2 bases and J by 7 bases, and 12 bases separated the two germline ends. The CDR3 loop is CASSPGRRVEQYF. The CDR3 DNA reads as TGTGCCAGCTCACCAGGGCGCAGGGTAGAGCAGTACTTC.

The rearrangement uses TRBV7-9 and TRBJ2-5; D may match TRBD1 or TRBD2 (5 bases each). The CDR3 spans 15 residues. Between the trimmed V and J ends, which lost 2 bases and 5 bases, there was a span of 15 bases. Germline V gives CDR1 SEHNR, CDR2 FQNEAQ (reference sequence). The CDR3 is CASSLQDTGMETQYF. The CDR3 DNA reads as TGTGCCAGCAGCTTACAGGACACCGGGATGGAGACCCAGTACTTC.

This chain connects TRBV4-1 to TRBJ1-2; 9 bases are a match to TRBD1. V trimming: 2 bases; J trimming: 3 bases; junction bases outside the gene matches: 7. This CDR3 contains 16 residues. CDR1 is MGHRA, CDR2 YSYEKL, per germline. The CDR3 coding sequence is TGCGCCAGCAGCCAACCCTACAGGGGGCTTGACTATGGCTACACCTTC. It is translated as CASSQPYRGLDYGYTF.

This clonotype was counted many times. The chain combines TRBV19 with TRBJ2-1; D is ambiguous. Between the trimmed V and J ends, which lost 3 bases and 4 bases, there was a span of 7 bases. The CDR3 sequence is 13 residues long. Germline V gene sequence: CDR1 LNHDA, CDR2 SQIVND (reference sequence). CDR3 residues: CASSMILYNEQFF. The DNA for the CDR3 is TGTGCCAGTAGTATGATCCTTTACAATGAGCAGTTCTTC.

This clonotype has at least ten counts. The V and J genes are TRBV29-1 and TRBJ1-3; D is ambiguous. V lost 3 bases, J lost 0 bases, and 6 bases lay in between. Germline CDR1 and CDR2: SQVTM and ANQGSEA. The CDR3 has 13 amino acids. CDR3 in amino acids: CSVEHPSGNTIYF. DNA for the CDR3: TGCAGCGTTGAGCACCCCTCTGGAAACACCATATATTTT.

Points on this clonotype: Its ends do not fully match the called genes, so a read error is possible. The chain couples TRBV11-1 to TRBJ2-7; 7 nucleotides line up with TRBD2. The CDR3 extends over 14 amino acids. CDR1 is SGHAT and CDR2 is FQDESV in the germline V gene (reference sequence). The CDR3 nucleotides are TGTGCCAGTAGCTACCGGGAGGACCCTTTGGAGCAGTACTTC. Translated, it gives CASSYREDPLEQYF.